Following are 3 T cell receptor beta chains from one sample sequenced in a study of blood T cell repertoires in COVID-19. Data came from immunoSEQ multiplex PCR; TCRdb stores just in-frame clones and leaves some out. Among hundreds of thousands of clones, around 86% were seen once, and the ten largest hold 3.5% to 5%. Sequencing was carried out using peripheral blood. The receptors were gathered from a man aged 50-59 years with acute or convalescent COVID-19.

The chain joins TRBV12-3 or TRBV12-4 to TRBJ2-5; 8 bases line up with TRBD2. There are 13 residues in the CDR3. Trimming took 7 bases from V and 2 from J; bases not matched to a gene: 3. CDR3 coding DNA: TGTGCCAGCACCCGACTAGCGCAAGAGACCCAGTACTTC. It codes for CASTRLAQETQYF.

The gene calls are TRBV5-1 and TRBJ1-2; TRBD1 agrees at 7 bases. The CDR3 sequence is 15 residues long. Germline V gene sequence: CDR1 SGHRS, CDR2 YFSETQ. Trimming at V came to 4 bases and at J to 0 bases, leaving 6 bases not matched to a gene. The CDR3 DNA is TGCGCCAGCAGCACCCGGACAGGCCCTAACTATGGCTACACCTTC. Translating gives CASSTRTGPNYGYTF.

The chain employs TRBV27 and TRBJ1-2, with TRBD1 identical over 7 bases. The CDR3 extends over 14 amino acids. V shed 5 bases, J shed 2 bases, and the junction held 5 bases outside the gene matches. CDR1 and CDR2 from the germline V gene are MNHEY and SMNVEV (reference sequence). The CDR3 DNA sequence: TGTGCCAGCAGTCACACAGGGGCGAACTATGGCTACACCTTC. Protein product: CASSHTGANYGYTF.